This passage covers 27 T cell receptor beta chains from one sample sequenced in a study of blood T cell repertoires in COVID-19. Method: immunoSEQ multiplex PCR; TCRdb's copy keeps in-frame clones and lacks some. The sample lists under 450,000 clones; approximately 91% were seen once. Source material: PBMCs or T cells enriched from blood (not recorded which). All receptors come from a middle-aged woman who had been exposed to COVID-19.

This chain connects TRBV5-6 to TRBJ1-1, with D possibly being TRBD1 (6 bases). This CDR3 has 12 amino acids. Germline-derived CDR1 and CDR2 are SGHDT and YYEEEE. V was pared by 0 bases and J by 7 bases, with 7 bases between. The CDR3 here is CASSLATGEAFF. The CDR3 nucleotides read TGTGCCAGCAGCTTGGCGACAGGTGAAGCTTTCTTT.

The V gene is TRBV6-5, the J gene TRBJ1-1; no definite D call. Looked up from germline, CDR1 is MNHEY and CDR2 is SVGAGI. V dropped 5 bases and J dropped 5 bases, with 18 bases sitting between them. The CDR3 has 15 residues. The CDR3 DNA reads TGTGCCAGCAGTCGAAGGGTGGACTGGGATACTGAAGCTTTCTTT. This sequence encodes CASSRRVDWDTEAFF.

The gene calls are TRBV9 and TRBJ1-1; maybe TRBD1 (6 bases). V was clipped by 3 bases and J by 6 bases, with 15 bases between them. The CDR3 sequence is 14 residues long. Germline V CDR1 and CDR2: SGDLS, YYNGEE. The CDR3 sequence is CASSGGPTKAEAFF. In DNA, the CDR3 is TGTGCCAGCAGCGGGGGGCCCACGAAGGCTGAAGCTTTCTTT. Supplemented by reference TRBV9 and TRBJ1-1, the full variable domain reads DSGVTQTPKHLITATGQRVTLRCSPRSGDLSVYWYQQSLDQGLQFLIQYYNGEERAKGNILERFSAQQFPDLHSELNLSSLELGDSALYFCASSGGPTKAEAFFGQGTRLTVV.

The J gene is TRBJ2-5, the V gene TRBV6-6, with 9 bases fitting TRBD1. Germline V gene sequence: CDR1 MNHNY, CDR2 SVGAGI (reference sequence). The CDR3 extends over 15 amino acids. Trimming took 6 bases from V and 2 from J; bases not matched to a gene: 7. The CDR3: CASRATGGGQETQYF. Written as DNA, the CDR3 is TGTGCCAGCAGGGCGACAGGGGGGGGGCAAGAGACCCAGTACTTC.

This chain connects TRBV18 to TRBJ1-4, with D possibly matching TRBD1 (5 bases). CDR1 is KGHSH, CDR2 LQKENI, per germline. V was shortened by 4 bases and J by 3 bases, with 12 bases between the two germline ends. CDR3 length: 15 amino acids. CDR3 region: CASSRAGTPNEKLFF. In DNA, the CDR3 is TGTGCCAGCTCACGGGCCGGGACTCCTAATGAAAAACTGTTTTTT.

V is TRBV30 and J is TRBJ1-1; tentative D call: TRBD1 (6 bases). Between the trimmed V and J ends, which lost 6 bases and 3 bases, there was a span of 8 bases. This CDR3 has 11 residues. CDR1 GTSNPN and CDR2 SVGIG come from the germline V gene (reference sequence). Here the CDR3 DNA reads TGTGCCTGCAGGGGCTACACTGAAGCTTTCTTT. It specifies CACRGYTEAFF. Full variable domain (missing parts from reference TRBV30 and TRBJ1-1): SQTIHQWPATLVQPVGSPLSLECTVEGTSNPNLYWYRQAAGRGLQLLFYSVGIGQISSEVPQNLSASRPQDRQFILSSKKLLLSDSGFYLCACRGYTEAFFGQGTRLTVV.

V is TRBV30 and J is TRBJ2-7; 9 nucleotides align to TRBD1. The germline gives CDR1 GTSNPN, CDR2 SVGIG (reference sequence). V lost 3 bases, J lost 7 bases, and 13 bases stayed unmatched. The CDR3 spans 15 residues. The CDR3 sequence is CAWRAIRDRDPEQYF. The CDR3 coding sequence is TGTGCCTGGAGGGCTATCCGGGACAGGGATCCGGAGCAGTACTTC.

V usage is TRBV29-1 and J usage is TRBJ1-1; D unclear. The length of the CDR3 is 11 residues. The germline V gene encodes CDR1 SQVTM and CDR2 ANQGSEA. The V and J ends lost 0 bases and 8 bases respectively, with 7 bases between them. CDR3 loop: CSVEDPGEAFF. The CDR3 DNA follows: TGCAGCGTTGAAGATCCCGGGGAAGCTTTCTTT. Using reference TRBV29-1 and TRBJ1-1 for the parts outside the CDR3, the full variable domain is SAVISQKPSRDICQRGTSLTIQCQVDSQVTMMFWYRQQPGQSLTLIATANQGSEATYESGFVIDKFPISRPNLTFSTLTVSNMSPEDSSIYLCSVEDPGEAFFGQGTRLTVV.

V and J are TRBV12-5 and TRBJ2-4; 7 positions agree with TRBD1. The CDR3 extends over 15 amino acids. V lost 1 base, J lost 1 base, and 1 base stayed unmatched. The V gene's germline CDR1 is LGHNT and CDR2 FRNRAP. The CDR3 DNA reads as TGTGCTAGTGGTTTGGAGGGGGCGGCCAAAAACATTCAGTACTTC. This codes for CASGLEGAAKNIQYF.

The J gene is TRBJ1-1, the V gene TRBV5-1; 11 positions agree with TRBD1. Looked up from germline, CDR1 is SGHRS and CDR2 is YFSETQ. After removal of 3 bases from V and 4 bases from J, the junction contained 8 bases not matched to a gene. The CDR3 consists of 16 residues. This CDR3 reads CASSSGQGASGTEAFF. The CDR3 coding sequence is TGCGCCAGCAGCTCCGGACAGGGGGCGAGTGGCACTGAAGCTTTCTTT.

The chain couples TRBV12-5 to TRBJ1-2, with D tentatively TRBD1 (5 bases). The CDR3 length is 16 residues. Germline V gives CDR1 LGHNT, CDR2 FRNRAP. V was pared by 1 base and J by 3 bases, with 15 bases between. This CDR3 reads CASGLAPGWGDYGYTF. CDR3 DNA sequence: TGTGCTAGTGGTTTGGCCCCAGGGTGGGGGGACTATGGCTACACCTTC.

The chain combines TRBV19 with TRBJ1-1; TRBD1 agrees at 7 bases. CDR1 is LNHDA and CDR2 is SQIVND in the germline V gene (reference sequence). Trimming cost V 7 bases and J 10 bases; bases outside gene matches: 18. The CDR3 length is 15 residues. The CDR3 DNA reads as TGTGCCAGTATGAGGGGGCTTGATCTCTACACGGGAGCTTTCTTT. This sequence encodes CASMRGLDLYTGAFF.

The chain recombines TRBV24-1 with TRBJ2-1; 16 nucleotides align to TRBD2. V gave up 4 bases and J gave up 3 bases; unmatched junction bases: 5. The CDR3 is 18 amino acids. Germline V gene sequence: CDR1 KGHDR, CDR2 SFDVKD. CDR3 in amino acids: CATSDPGLAGGFYNEQFF. The CDR3, as DNA: TGTGCCACCAGTGACCCGGGACTAGCGGGAGGGTTCTACAATGAGCAGTTCTTC.

The chain recombines TRBV13 with TRBJ2-5, with 7 nucleotides matching TRBD1. V was pared by 5 bases and J by 2 bases, with 8 bases of the junction left unmatched. The CDR3 length is 15 residues. Germline V CDR1 and CDR2: PRHDT, FYEKMQ (reference sequence). The DNA of the CDR3 is TGTGCCAGCAGCCGGGACAGAAGGGAACAAGAGACCCAGTACTTC. This sequence encodes CASSRDRREQETQYF. The full variable domain, its missing parts supplied by reference TRBV13 and TRBJ2-5, is AAGVIQSPRHLIKEKRETATLKCYPIPRHDTVYWYQQGPGQDPQFLISFYEKMQSDKGSIPDRFSAQQFSDYHSELNMSSLELGDSALYFCASSRDRREQETQYFGPGTRLLVL.

This clone was seen just once. This chain joins TRBV19 and TRBJ2-3; perhaps TRBD2 as D (5 bases). Trimming left V 3 bases short and J 0 bases short, with 10 bases between. Germline CDR1 reads LNHDA; CDR2 reads SQIVND (reference sequence). The CDR3 length is 15 residues. The CDR3 loop is CASSISRGSTDTQYF. The CDR3 DNA reads TGTGCCAGTAGTATCTCGCGAGGGAGCACAGATACGCAGTATTTT.

The V and J genes are TRBV3-1 (or the pseudogene TRBV3-2) and TRBJ1-1, with D possibly being TRBD1 (5 bases). The germline V gene has CDR1 LGHDT and CDR2 YNNKEL (reference sequence). The CDR3 runs to 15 residues. The V end lost 4 bases, the J end lost 4 bases, and 16 bases lay between the germline ends. The CDR3 DNA reads as TGTGCCAGCAGCCTCGTCGGGGGTGCCCGCACTGAAGCTTTCTTT. Translating gives CASSLVGGARTEAFF.

CDR3 amino acids: CASRPTSGNTIYF. CDR3 coding DNA: TGTGCCAGCAGGCCTACCTCTGGAAACACCATATATTTT. This chain joins TRBV9 and TRBJ1-3; D call uncertain. The CDR3 runs to 13 residues. Germline loops: CDR1 SGDLS, CDR2 YYNGEE. The V end lost 5 bases, the J end lost 0 bases, and 6 bases lay between the germline ends. Using reference TRBV9 and TRBJ1-3 for the parts outside the CDR3, the full variable domain is DSGVTQTPKHLITATGQRVTLRCSPRSGDLSVYWYQQSLDQGLQFLIQYYNGEERAKGNILERFSAQQFPDLHSELNLSSLELGDSALYFCASRPTSGNTIYFGEGSWLTVV.

The rearrangement joins TRBV18 to TRBJ2-7, with D hard to call. Per germline, CDR1 KGHSH and CDR2 LQKENI. The CDR3 length is 15 residues. Trimming pared 2 bases from V and 2 bases from J, leaving 13 bases between. The CDR3 DNA is TGTGCCAGCTCACCAAGGTCAGGAATTACCTACGAGCAGTACTTC. The encoded protein is CASSPRSGITYEQYF.

V gene TRBV7-6 combines with J gene TRBJ1-4, with TRBD1 identical over 8 bases. The length of the CDR3 is 17 residues. The V gene end was trimmed by 0 bases and the J gene end by 5 bases; junction bases not matched to a gene: 8. CDR1 is SGHVS and CDR2 is FNYEAQ in the germline V gene. The CDR3 spells CASSLARAGGLNEKLFF. As DNA, the CDR3 is TGTGCCAGCAGCTTAGCTAGGGCAGGGGGCCTAAATGAAAAACTGTTTTTT.

The chain employs TRBV5-5 and TRBJ1-6; TRBD1 matches 12 bases. CDR1 is SGHKS and CDR2 is YYEKEE in the germline V gene (reference sequence). This CDR3 comprises 15 residues. The V and J ends lost 3 bases and 10 bases, in that order; junction bases with no gene match: 5. CDR3 coding DNA: TGTGCCAGCAGCTACCGGGACAGGGGGCGATCACCCCTCCACTTT. Residues: CASSYRDRGRSPLHF.

This chain joins TRBV30 and TRBJ2-3, with 10 positions matching TRBD2. Germline V gene data show CDR1 as GTSNPN and CDR2 as SVGIG (reference sequence). This CDR3 has 16 residues. J lost 6 bases, V lost 2 bases, and 11 bases had no gene match. CDR3 sequence (DNA): TGTGCCTGGAGTCCGGGGACTAGCGCCCTTTGGGATACGCAGTATTTT. This sequence encodes CAWSPGTSALWDTQYF.

This chain connects TRBV20-1 to TRBJ1-2; possibly TRBD1 for D (5 bases). CDR1 and CDR2 from the germline V gene are DFQATT and SNEGSKA (reference sequence). This CDR3 comprises 10 residues. Here the CDR3 reads CRWGGYGYTF. In DNA form, the CDR3 reads TGCCGGTGGGGGGGCTATGGCTACACCTTC.

The chain couples TRBV5-1 to TRBJ2-5; no firm D call. V lost 4 bases, J lost 2 bases, and 12 bases lay in between. The CDR3 runs 14 residues. CDR1 and CDR2 (germline): SGHRS, YFSETQ. Written as DNA, the CDR3 is TGCGCCAGCAGCGGCAATTCAGTACAAGAGACCCAGTACTTC. Its protein product is CASSGNSVQETQYF.

The V gene is TRBV5-1, the J gene TRBJ2-1; 14 nucleotides line up with TRBD2. The CDR3 sequence is 15 residues long. The ends lost 4 bases at V and 11 bases at J; junction bases unmatched: 8. Germline CDR1 and CDR2: SGHRS and YFSETQ. This CDR3 is CASSTGTSGSRQQFF. CDR3 coding DNA: TGCGCCAGCAGCACCGGGACTAGCGGGAGTCGGCAGCAGTTCTTC.

This clone was recorded once. This chain connects TRBV29-1 to TRBJ2-1, with 7 bases identical to TRBD1. In germline, CDR1 is SQVTM, CDR2 ANQGSEA. Trimming cost V 6 bases and J 5 bases; bases outside gene matches: 10. This CDR3 region has 14 residues. The DNA of the CDR3 is TGCAGCGTAAGGACAGGCGGAATAAACAATGAGCAGTTCTTC. Protein product: CSVRTGGINNEQFF.

V gene TRBV10-1 combines with J gene TRBJ2-5, with TRBD2 matching 7 bases. With V trimmed by 0 bases and J by 5 bases, 3 bases remained unmatched. Per the germline V gene, CDR1 is WNHNN and CDR2 is SYGVQD (reference sequence). This CDR3 spans 14 amino acids. The CDR3 loop is CASSESGGMETQYF. CDR3 sequence (DNA): TGCGCCAGCAGTGAGTCCGGGGGGATGGAGACCCAGTACTTC.

V usage is TRBV7-6 and J usage is TRBJ1-6; perhaps TRBD1 as D (5 bases). Trimming took off 0 bases at V and 5 bases at J, with 14 bases between the two ends. This CDR3 has 17 amino acids. Germline CDR1 SGHVS, CDR2 FNYEAQ. The CDR3 here is CASSLAVPGRDNSPLHF. The CDR3 DNA is TGTGCCAGCAGCTTAGCCGTACCGGGCAGGGATAATTCACCCCTCCACTTT.